A single sample is the source of the 25 T cell receptor beta chains below, sequenced in a study of OX40 agonist ivuxolimab in advanced cancers. Sequencing was performed with immunoSEQ multiplex PCR; in TCRdb, only in-frame clones are kept and a portion is missing. The profile shows about 86,000 clones, roughly 89% of them singletons. The sample consisted of CD4+ or CD8+ T cells sorted from blood, taken in a trial of the OX40 agonist ivuxolimab. The receptors shown here come from an adult with an advanced solid tumor such as melanoma, head and neck, liver or kidney cancer.

This chain uses TRBV11-2 with TRBJ2-3, with unresolved D. Between the trimmed V and J ends, which lost 3 bases and 2 bases, there was a span of 9 bases. The length of the CDR3 is 14 residues. Germline V CDR1 and CDR2: SGHAT, FQNNGV. In DNA form, the CDR3 reads TGTGCCAGCAGCTTCAGACTTTCCACAGATACGCAGTATTTT. Translated, it gives CASSFRLSTDTQYF.

The chain joins TRBV14 to TRBJ1-6, with 7 positions matching TRBD1. The germline V gene encodes CDR1 SGHDN and CDR2 FVKESK. The CDR3 covers 17 residues. Losses at the gene ends were 2 bases for V and 0 bases for J; bases not matched to a gene: 4. The CDR3 reads CASSQNRDSSYNSPLHF. CDR3 coding DNA: TGTGCCAGCAGCCAAAACCGGGACAGCTCCTATAATTCACCCCTCCACTTT.

This chain connects TRBV7-9 to TRBJ1-1; D is uncertain. V was clipped by 10 bases and J by 4 bases, with 10 bases between them. This CDR3 contains 11 residues. In germline, CDR1 is SEHNR, CDR2 FQNEAQ (reference sequence). The CDR3 loop is CATFGRTEAFF. The CDR3 nucleotides read TGTGCCACCTTCGGTCGCACTGAAGCTTTCTTT.

The chain combines TRBV13 with TRBJ1-3; 8 nucleotides line up with TRBD1. From germline, CDR1 is PRHDT and CDR2 FYEKMQ (reference sequence). Trimming took 8 bases from V and 0 from J; bases not matched to a gene: 6. CDR3 length equals 15 residues. The CDR3 DNA reads as TGTGCCAGCTGGACAGGGTCCATCTCTGGAAACACCATATATTTT. Its translation: CASWTGSISGNTIYF.

The V and J genes are TRBV2 and TRBJ1-5; no clear D gene. The CDR3 consists of 14 residues. CDR1 and CDR2 from the germline V gene are SNHLY and FYNNEI. The ends were cut back, 5 bases at V and 5 bases at J, with 13 bases in the middle. CDR3 nucleotide sequence: TGTGCCAGCAGTTTGCCAGGCCAGGATCAGCCCCAGCATTTT. It encodes CASSLPGQDQPQHF. The full variable domain, with the rest looked up from reference TRBV2 and TRBJ1-5, is EPEVTQTPSHQVTQMGQEVILRCVPISNHLYFYWYRQILGQKVEFLVSFYNNEISEKSEIFDDQFSVERPDGSNFTLKIRSTKLEDSAMYFCASSLPGQDQPQHFGDGTRLSIL.

The chain uses TRBV10-2 and TRBJ2-7; 9 bases agree with TRBD2. This CDR3 has 17 amino acids. Germline loops: CDR1 WSHSY, CDR2 SAAADI. After removal of 0 bases from V and 0 bases from J, the junction contained 6 bases not matched to a gene. CDR3 sequence reads: CASSESRTSVPSYEQYF. The CDR3 region has the DNA TGCGCCAGCAGTGAGTCCCGGACTAGCGTCCCCTCCTACGAGCAGTACTTC.

This chain joins TRBV6-5 and TRBJ2-4; maybe TRBD1 (5 bases). Germline V CDR1 and CDR2: MNHEY, SVGAGI. The CDR3 totals 15 residues. Trimming pared 2 bases from V and 6 bases from J, leaving 14 bases between. The CDR3 here is CASSYLSPTVNIQYF. CDR3 nucleotides: TGTGCCAGCAGTTACCTTTCCCCGACAGTAAACATTCAGTACTTC.

The chain combines TRBV16 with TRBJ2-7, with 14 bases matching TRBD2. V gave up 6 bases and J gave up 5 bases; unmatched junction bases: 6. The V gene's germline CDR1 is KGHSY and CDR2 FQNENV. The CDR3 runs to 15 residues. CDR3 sequence (DNA): TGTGCCAGCAGTCAAGGGACTAGCGGGAGCGACGAGCAGTACTTC. Translating gives CASSQGTSGSDEQYF.

V usage is TRBV9 and J usage is TRBJ2-7; TRBD2 matches 7 bases. Germline V CDR1 and CDR2: SGDLS, YYNGEE. The length of the CDR3 is 13 residues. The J segment lost 1 base and the V segment lost 5 bases, leaving 3 bases of the junction unmatched. The CDR3, as DNA: TGTGCCAGCAGTCCTAGCGGATCCTACGAGCAGTACTTC. It codes for CASSPSGSYEQYF.

This chain joins TRBV10-3 and TRBJ1-4; 7 positions match TRBD1. Germline CDR1 reads ENHRY; CDR2 reads SYGVKD. Losses at the gene ends were 6 bases for V and 3 bases for J; bases not matched to a gene: 4. The CDR3 totals 14 residues. In nucleotides, the CDR3 is TGTGCCATCAGGCCTGGACAGGCTAATGAAAAACTGTTTTTT. Its protein is CAIRPGQANEKLFF.

As regards this clone: A single base separates this from a much larger clone, so it may be a read error. Other DNA sequences from this sample encode an identical CDR3 as well. The CDR3 bases are TGTGCCAGCAGCCACCGGGACAGGAACTACGAGCAGTACTTC. It is translated as CASSHRDRNYEQYF. The chain joins TRBV7-9 to TRBJ2-7; 8 bases line up with TRBD1. Germline assignment: CDR1 SEHNR and CDR2 FQNEAQ (reference sequence). V gave up 5 bases and J gave up 3 bases; unmatched junction bases: 6. This CDR3 contains 14 residues.

This clone was observed a single time. The chain combines TRBV5-1 with TRBJ1-2; 7 nucleotides align to TRBD1. Germline CDR1 is SGHRS and CDR2 is YFSETQ. V gave up 5 bases and J gave up 3 bases; unmatched junction bases: 4. The CDR3 covers 13 residues. Here the CDR3 DNA reads TGCGCCAGCAGGCCTACAGGGGACTATGGCTACACCTTC. This sequence encodes CASRPTGDYGYTF. Filled out from reference TRBV5-1 and TRBJ1-2, the complete variable domain reads KAGVTQTPRYLIKTRGQQVTLSCSPISGHRSVSWYQQTPGQGLQFLFEYFSETQRNKGNFPGRFSGRQFSNSRSEMNVSTLELGDSALYLCASRPTGDYGYTFGSGTRLTVV.

This chain uses TRBV28 with TRBJ2-3; a possible D gene is TRBD1 (6 bases). This CDR3 is 14 amino acids long. V lost 4 bases to trimming and J lost 4 bases, with 12 bases between them. Germline loops: CDR1 MDHEN, CDR2 SYDVKM. The CDR3, as DNA: TGTGCCAGCAGTTACAGGGCAAGAGCAGATACGCAGTATTTT. Translating gives CASSYRARADTQYF.

This clone was detected only once. The V and J genes are TRBV4-2 and TRBJ2-2; 14 bases are a match to TRBD2. This CDR3 has 17 amino acids. CDR1 LGHNA and CDR2 YNFKEQ come from the germline V gene. V was clipped by 4 bases and J by 5 bases; unmatched bases: 6. CDR3 in amino acids: CASSPGLAGDDTGELFF. The CDR3 DNA is TGTGCCAGCAGCCCGGGACTAGCGGGAGATGATACCGGGGAGCTGTTTTTT.

This chain joins TRBV5-4 and TRBJ1-2; tentatively, D is TRBD1 (6 bases). Germline V gene sequence: CDR1 SGHNT, CDR2 YYREEE (reference sequence). The CDR3 has 15 amino acids. V lost 4 bases to trimming and J lost 3 bases, with 16 bases between them. The CDR3 is CASSPGGRWDYGYTF. CDR3 in DNA: TGTGCCAGCAGCCCGGGGGGCAGGTGGGACTATGGCTACACCTTC.

This chain connects TRBV7-6 to TRBJ1-3; 10 bases align to TRBD1. The CDR3 has 17 residues. V was pared by 0 bases and J by 4 bases, with 6 bases of the junction left unmatched. CDR1 and CDR2 from the germline V gene are SGHVS and FNYEAQ. The DNA of the CDR3 is TGTGCCAGCAGCTTAGCTGGGACAGGGGTTTACGGAAACACCATATATTTT. This encodes CASSLAGTGVYGNTIYF.

This chain connects TRBV7-9 to TRBJ2-7; D gene uncertain. The CDR3 covers 13 residues. Trimming cost V 5 bases and J 5 bases, with 13 bases left between them. CDR1 is SEHNR, CDR2 FQNEAQ, per germline (reference sequence). CDR3 DNA sequence: TGTGCCAGCAGCCCCGAAAACTTCCACGAGCAGTACTTC. Protein product: CASSPENFHEQYF.

Here the CDR3 DNA reads TGTGCCAGCAGCTTCGGGACAGGGGTTACCGGGGAGCTGTTTTTT. Encoded protein: CASSFGTGVTGELFF. This rearrangement joins TRBV5-6 to TRBJ2-2, with 10 bases identical to TRBD1. The J segment lost 5 bases and the V segment lost 2 bases, leaving 3 bases of the junction unmatched. Germline CDR1 and CDR2: SGHDT and YYEEEE. CDR3 length: 15 residues.

The chain carries TRBV7-9 and TRBJ2-1; D might be TRBD1 (5 bases). Trimming pared 3 bases from V and 0 bases from J, leaving 9 bases between. Germline CDR1 and CDR2: SEHNR and FQNEAQ (reference sequence). The CDR3 has 15 amino acids. CDR3 amino acids: CASSFQGSSYNEQFF. DNA for the CDR3: TGTGCCAGCAGCTTCCAGGGAAGCTCCTACAATGAGCAGTTCTTC.

The genes are TRBV9 and TRBJ1-2; TRBD1 aligns across 10 bases. This CDR3 comprises 17 residues. Germline CDR1 is SGDLS and CDR2 is YYNGEE. J lost 4 bases, V lost 5 bases, and 14 bases had no gene match. The CDR3 nucleotides are TGTGCCAGCAGGGACCGGGACAGGGGCTCGGGGGTCTATGGCTACACCTTC. As protein: CASRDRDRGSGVYGYTF.

This rearrangement joins TRBV28 to TRBJ2-1, with a weak D call TRBD2 (5 bases). The CDR3 has 13 residues. Germline values: CDR1 MDHEN, CDR2 SYDVKM. The V gene lost 2 bases and the J gene lost 7 bases, with 9 bases spanning the gap. CDR3: CASSLVSGNEQFF. Written as DNA, the CDR3 is TGTGCCAGCAGTTTAGTCTCGGGGAATGAGCAGTTCTTC.

V usage is TRBV9 and J usage is TRBJ2-7, with 12 bases fitting TRBD2. Germline CDR1 is SGDLS and CDR2 is YYNGEE. The V segment lost 2 bases and the J segment 4 bases; nucleotides outside the gene matches: 7. The CDR3 sequence is 16 residues long. Here the CDR3 DNA reads TGTGCCAGCAGCGTTTCCGGGACTAGCGGGTTTTACGAGCAGTACTTC. Protein product: CASSVSGTSGFYEQYF.

This clone was seen only a few times. J is TRBJ2-1 and V is TRBV27; 15 nucleotides agree with TRBD2. V lost 6 bases to trimming and J lost 5 bases; unmatched junction nucleotides: 2. Germline V gene lookup returns CDR1 MNHEY and CDR2 SMNVEV (reference sequence). The CDR3 has 15 amino acids. The CDR3 DNA follows: TGTGCCAGCAGCGGACTAGCGGGAGGGGACAATGAGCAGTTCTTC. Residues: CASSGLAGGDNEQFF.

This chain connects TRBV12-5 to TRBJ1-4; D is unclear. Germline CDR1 LGHNT, CDR2 FRNRAP. Trimming took off 3 bases at V and 6 bases at J, with 11 bases between the two ends. This CDR3 comprises 14 residues. Here the CDR3 reads CASGFENSYEKLFF. CDR3 nucleotide sequence: TGTGCTAGTGGTTTTGAGAACAGTTATGAAAAACTGTTTTTT.

This clone came up once. This chain links TRBV11-2 with TRBJ1-1; D perhaps matches TRBD1 (6 bases). Germline lookup yields CDR1 SGHAT and CDR2 FQNNGV. This CDR3 has 17 residues. V lost 6 bases to trimming and J lost 0 bases, with 20 bases between them. In DNA, the CDR3 is TGTGCCAGCAGGTCCACTAGCAGGGGACCCTTGAACACTGAAGCTTTCTTT. This codes for CASRSTSRGPLNTEAFF.